Below, one TCR beta chain is given with its context. Using immunoSEQ multiplex PCR, the repertoire was profiled, and TCRdb retains in-frame clones only, with some absent. The sample contains about 490,000 clones, 76% of which appear only once. The sample originates from a study of shared clonotypes between healthy human individuals. V lost 0 bases and J 0 bases, leaving 11 bases between the germline ends. CDR3 length: 16 amino acids. Germline CDR1 and CDR2: SGHNT and YYREEE (reference sequence). This sequence originates from a woman aged 35 to 49 in good health. Some clones in this sample may be carry-over from other donors' samples. The chain joins TRBV5-4 to TRBJ2-3, with D possibly being TRBD1 (5 bases). The sequencing input was PBMCs. CDR3 bases: TGTGCCAGCAGCTTGGCTACCCGACAGAGCACAGATACGCAGTATTTT. As protein: CASSLATRQSTDTQYF.